Each of the 22 T cell receptor beta chains below was sequenced from the same sample in a study of identical twins. TCRdb re-derived calls from the 5' RACE reads in MiXCR, one entry per CDR3 protein. In the table there are approximately 1.8 million distinct CDR3 sequences, more than 30% of which are singletons. Sequenced input: cord blood. These receptor sequences come from a newborn girl in good health.

This clonotype was observed a handful of times. The chain links TRBV2 to TRBJ1-2; no clear D. Germline lookup yields CDR1 SNHLY and CDR2 FYNNEI. This CDR3 is built from 13 residues. The V end lost 2 bases, the J end lost 5 bases, and 9 bases lay between the germline ends. CDR3 residues: CASSESLRYGYTF. CDR3 nucleotides: TGTGCCAGCAGTGAATCCCTCCGTTATGGCTACACCTTC.

The genes are TRBV20-1 and TRBJ1-2; 8 bases line up with TRBD1. In germline, CDR1 is DFQATT, CDR2 SNEGSKA (reference sequence). Unmatched junction bases numbered 4, after V lost 0 bases and J lost 1 base. CDR3 length: 15 amino acids. Written as DNA, the CDR3 is TGCAGTGCTAGAGATGGACAGGGCCTTAACTATGGCTACACCTTC. This gives the protein CSARDGQGLNYGYTF.

The gene calls are TRBV24-1 and TRBJ1-1; 7 bases are a match to TRBD1. This CDR3 has 13 residues. V dropped 9 bases and J dropped 2; count of bases not matched to a gene: 5. Germline values: CDR1 KGHDR, CDR2 SFDVKD. This CDR3 reads CATRDRFNTEAFF. The CDR3 nucleotides are TGTGCCACCCGGGACAGATTCAACACTGAAGCTTTCTTT.

The gene calls are TRBV5-1 and TRBJ2-1; 12 bases align to TRBD2. CDR3 length: 17 residues. The trim removed 4 bases at V and 12 bases at J, leaving 17 bases unmatched. CDR1 and CDR2 from the germline V gene are SGHRS and YFSETQ. CDR3 region: CASSRLAGVLMPLGQFF. CDR3 nucleotide sequence: TGCGCCAGCAGCCGACTAGCGGGGGTGCTAATGCCCCTGGGGCAGTTCTTC. Filled out from reference TRBV5-1 and TRBJ2-1, the complete variable domain reads KAGVTQTPRYLIKTRGQQVTLSCSPISGHRSVSWYQQTPGQGLQFLFEYFSETQRNKGNFPGRFSGRQFSNSRSEMNVSTLELGDSALYLCASSRLAGVLMPLGQFFGPGTRLTVL.

This chain links TRBV20-1 with TRBJ2-1; D possibly corresponds to TRBD1 (5 bases). Germline loops: CDR1 DFQATT, CDR2 SNEGSKA (reference sequence). This CDR3 spans 14 amino acids. V gave up 3 bases and J gave up 6 bases, with 15 bases separating them. The DNA for the CDR3 is TGCAGTGCTAGGCAGGGCCTACTAATCAATGAGCAGTTCTTC. It yields the protein CSARQGLLINEQFF.

This clonotype turned up a few times. This chain joins TRBV15 and TRBJ1-1, with D perhaps matching TRBD1 (6 bases). From germline, CDR1 is LNHNV and CDR2 YYDKDF (reference sequence). Trimming shortened V by 7 bases and J by 6 bases, and 15 bases separated the two germline ends. The CDR3 contains 13 residues. In nucleotides, the CDR3 is TGTGCCACCAATGCAGGGGACTTGGCTGAAGCTTTCTTT. Protein: CATNAGDLAEAFF.

The rearrangement links TRBV9 to TRBJ2-1, with 8 bases matching TRBD2. The CDR3 extends over 15 amino acids. The junction had 1 base not matched to a gene; V was cut back by 0 bases and J by 2 bases. The germline CDR1 and CDR2 sequences are SGDLS and YYNGEE. CDR3 residues: CASSVDSGAYNEQFF. The CDR3 coding sequence is TGTGCCAGCAGCGTAGATAGCGGGGCCTACAATGAGCAGTTCTTC.

This clonotype has just a few counts. The chain recombines TRBV29-1 with TRBJ2-1; 7 bases map to TRBD1. Losses at the gene ends were 7 bases for V and 7 bases for J; bases not matched to a gene: 10. Per germline, CDR1 SQVTM and CDR2 ANQGSEA. The CDR3 spans 13 residues. In nucleotides, the CDR3 is TGCAGCGATCACGACAGGGCGCTAAATGAGCAGTTCTTC. Protein product: CSDHDRALNEQFF.

This clonotype was counted ten times or more. V usage is TRBV11-2 and J usage is TRBJ2-5; possibly TRBD2 for D (6 bases). Trimming pared 3 bases from V and 2 bases from J, leaving 16 bases between. Germline V lookup: CDR1 SGHAT, CDR2 FQNNGV. This CDR3 comprises 16 residues. The chain's CDR3 is CASSFRGLARQETQYF. In DNA form, the CDR3 reads TGTGCCAGCAGCTTTCGAGGTCTAGCGCGGCAAGAGACCCAGTACTTC.

There are a few counts of this clonotype. The chain has TRBV28 and TRBJ1-2; 8 bases align to TRBD1. Looked up from germline, CDR1 is MDHEN and CDR2 is SYDVKM. Trimming at V came to 6 bases and at J to 4 bases, leaving 7 bases not matched to a gene. CDR3 size: 14 residues. DNA of the CDR3: TGTGCCAGCAGCACCGGGACAGGACTCTATGGCTACACCTTC. Its translation: CASSTGTGLYGYTF.

This clonotype was seen more than once but under ten times. The chain carries TRBV10-2 and TRBJ2-1, with 9 bases matching TRBD2. Germline CDR1 and CDR2: WSHSY and SAAADI. Unmatched junction bases numbered 8, after V lost 2 bases and J lost 9 bases. The CDR3 spans 15 residues. CDR3 nucleotide sequence: TGCGCCAGCAGTGAGCCTAGGGGACTAGCCGGTGAGCAGTTCTTC. This codes for CASSEPRGLAGEQFF.

The chain uses TRBV20-1 and TRBJ1-6; maybe TRBD1 (5 bases). Trimming removed 2 bases from V and 0 bases from J, with 8 bases in between. Germline assignment: CDR1 DFQATT and CDR2 SNEGSKA (reference sequence). This CDR3 contains 15 residues. The CDR3 sequence is CSARQGGSYNSPLHF. The CDR3, as DNA: TGCAGTGCTAGACAGGGTGGCTCCTATAATTCACCCCTCCACTTT.

The chain couples TRBV7-2 to TRBJ1-5; D remains ambiguous. The CDR3 covers 13 residues. Germline-derived CDR1 and CDR2 are SGHTA and FQGNSA. V was shortened by 0 bases and J by 10 bases, with 10 bases between the two germline ends. CDR3: CASSLAVLGPQHF. The CDR3 region has the DNA TGTGCCAGCAGCTTAGCGGTCCTTGGCCCCCAGCATTTT.

In nucleotides, the CDR3 is TGCGCCAGCCGCCCGGTGTGGACAGGGGGCCAGCCCCAGCATTTT. It encodes CASRPVWTGGQPQHF. The chain couples TRBV4-1 to TRBJ1-5, with 11 bases aligning to TRBD1. Germline-derived CDR1 and CDR2 are MGHRA and YSYEKL. The CDR3 covers 15 residues. With V trimmed by 8 bases and J by 7 bases, 10 bases remained unmatched.

CDR3 in DNA: TGTGCCAGCAGCGTAACGGCGGGGGGTCTCTACAATGAGCAGTTCTTC. Translated: CASSVTAGGLYNEQFF. The chain joins TRBV9 to TRBJ2-1; 8 bases match TRBD2. Germline-derived CDR1 and CDR2 are SGDLS and YYNGEE. J gave up 3 bases and V 1 base, and 6 bases lay outside the gene matches. The CDR3 is 16 residues long.

Note on this clonotype: At one boundary the junction diverges from the germline segment, which might be a read error. The CDR3 coding sequence is TGTGCCAGCAGCTTGGGAGAGCGTCAGCCCCAGCATTTT. Its translation: CASSLGERQPQHF. V usage is TRBV5-1 and J usage is TRBJ1-5; D is undetermined. The germline CDR1 and CDR2 sequences are SGHRS and YFSETQ. The CDR3 is made up of 13 amino acids.

CDR3 coding DNA: TGTGCCAGCAGCTTAACTAGCGGGAGAGGGAATGAGCAGTTCTTC. Protein product: CASSLTSGRGNEQFF. The rearrangement uses TRBV7-2 and TRBJ2-1; 11 nucleotides line up with TRBD2. The V and J ends lost 2 bases and 7 bases, in that order; junction bases with no gene match: 4. CDR1 SGHTA and CDR2 FQGNSA come from the germline V gene. This CDR3 is 15 amino acids long.

Note on this clonotype: Its ends do not fully match the called genes, so a read error is possible. J is TRBJ2-1 and V is TRBV5-1; 9 nucleotides agree with TRBD2. The germline V gene encodes CDR1 SGHRS and CDR2 YFSETQ. This CDR3 region has 21 residues. CDR3 sequence (DNA): TGCGCCAGCAGCTTGAATGGTATAGGGCGGGAGGGCCCAATCTCACTCAATGAGCGGTTCTTC. Translation gives CASSLNGIGREGPISLNERFF.

This chain joins TRBV24-1 and TRBJ2-1; 11 bases line up with TRBD1. Trimming at V came to 2 bases and at J to 7 bases, leaving 3 bases not matched to a gene. The CDR3 length is 15 residues. The germline gives CDR1 KGHDR, CDR2 SFDVKD. The CDR3 DNA sequence: TGTGCCACCAGTGATTCGGGGGACAGGGGGAATGAGCAGTTCTTC. It translates to CATSDSGDRGNEQFF.

In this sample, this clonotype turned up a few times. The CDR3 DNA is TGTGGCGGGCTAGCGACAGATACGCAGTATTTT. Protein sequence: CGGLATDTQYF. The rearrangement uses TRBV2 and TRBJ2-3; D possibly corresponds to TRBD2 (6 bases). The CDR3 totals 11 residues. Per germline, CDR1 SNHLY and CDR2 FYNNEI.

In this sample, this clonotype turned up a few times. The V call is TRBV11-2, the J call TRBJ2-3; D is ambiguous. From germline, CDR1 is SGHAT and CDR2 FQNNGV. The V and J ends lost 5 bases and 4 bases respectively, with 22 bases between them. The CDR3 is made up of 17 amino acids. CDR3 sequence: CASSPTLIAGSSDTQYF. CDR3 sequence (DNA): TGTGCCAGCAGCCCCACTTTAATAGCAGGATCTTCAGATACGCAGTATTTT.

This clonotype showed up just a few times. The chain employs TRBV12-3 or TRBV12-4 and TRBJ2-3; D unclear. Deletions cut 3 bases from V and 3 bases from J, with 16 bases between. The CDR3 totals 16 residues. The CDR3 sequence is CASSLVADHPTDTQYF. Written as DNA, the CDR3 is TGTGCCAGCAGTTTGGTAGCAGATCACCCTACAGATACGCAGTATTTT.